Included here is one T cell receptor beta chain sequence, with context. In the authors' workflow: By means of reference gene primer amplification, nucleated cell counts were estimated. Sequenced by immunoSEQ multiplex PCR; TCRdb stores in-frame clones only, minus some. V and J calls and clone size are as listed in that table; D and trimming were resolved from the DNA. This table has a few hundred thousand clones, about 80% appearing once. The CDR3 length is 13 residues. V was clipped by 5 bases and J by 7 bases; unmatched bases: 7. This entry belongs to a study of blood T cell repertoires in COVID-19. Across the study: Whether acute or convalescent, the COVID-19 samples came from the United States, Italy and Spain. T cells, B-cell-depleted T cells, or PBMCs provided the cDNA or gDNA that served as material.

The sample consisted of peripheral blood. The TCR sequence derives from a woman of 80 years or more with acute or convalescent COVID-19. The V call is TRBV12-3 or TRBV12-4, the J call TRBJ1-1; 7 positions match TRBD1. CDR3 DNA: TGTGCCAGCAGTCCGAGGGGGCTGGGTGAAGCTTTCTTT. This codes for CASSPRGLGEAFF.